A few counts support the clone carrying this T cell receptor beta chain. This sample was included in a study of blood T cell repertoires in COVID-19. Whole-study context: Collection of acute and convalescent COVID-19 samples took place in the United States, Italy and Spain. T cells, B-cell-depleted T cells, or PBMCs supplied cDNA or gDNA.

Per the original methods: Estimates of nucleated cell counts were drawn from the amplification of reference gene primers. The data were produced by immunoSEQ multiplex PCR, yet TCRdb's version contains in-frame clones alone and is incomplete. The V and J calls and the clone size are those of that table, but D and trimming were determined from the DNA. Of under 250,000 clones in the sample, approximately 82% were seen once. This CDR3 comprises 13 residues. Trimming took 0 bases from V and 10 from J, leaving 10 bases between them. Germline V gives CDR1 LNHNV, CDR2 YYDKDF (reference sequence). This chain joins TRBV15 and TRBJ2-1; D is possibly TRBD1 (5 bases). The origin of this receptor is a human donor in a cohort sampled during active COVID-19. The sequencing sample was made of peripheral blood. CDR3 amino acids: CATSRENRKEQFF. The CDR3, as DNA: TGTGCCACCAGCAGAGAGAACAGGAAAGAGCAGTTCTTC.